This T cell receptor beta chain comes out of a study of regulatory T cells in long-lasting Graves disease. The CDR3 sequence is 14 residues long. The V gene's germline CDR1 is DFQATT and CDR2 SNEGSKA (reference sequence). V lost 5 bases and J lost 7, with 20 bases in between. Assembly of TCR beta libraries relied on iRepertoire HTBI primers together with Arm-PCR of CDR3 regions. Original handling: Across the samples, identification revealed roughly 56 TRBV and some 14 TRBJ segments. TCRdb independently ran MiXCR on the multiplex PCR reads; one entry per CDR3 protein. For this entry, the V and J calls and clone size follow TCRdb and not the study's own pipeline. The sample shows 450,000 to 600,000 distinct CDR3 sequences, roughly 15% of them seen only once. This clonotype was detected a few times. The target antigen is unknown. Time point described: newly diagnosed GD, antithyroid drugs for less than 3 months. RNA from PBMCs was the source of the TCR library.

Whole-study findings and limits: Persistent disease exhibited a predilection for TRBV28, TRBJ1-2 and TRBJ2-5.

The same sample was also used in a study of T cells in Graves' hyperthyroidism and ophthalmopathy.

Sequenced material: peripheral blood mononuclear cells (PBMCs), taken at new diagnosis, from a patient treated with antithyroid drugs. The TCR originated in a man in his forties with Graves disease. The chain recombines TRBV20-1 with TRBJ1-1; no definite D call. CDR3 sequence (DNA): TGCAGTGCTCCACGCCGGGCAACGGGGAGTGAAGCTTTCTTT. It specifies CSAPRRATGSEAFF.